This T cell receptor beta chain stems from a study of blood T cell repertoires in COVID-19. Study-wide background: Donors in the United States, Italy and Spain gave samples during acute or convalescent COVID-19.

Deletions cut 3 bases from V and 7 bases from J, with 21 bases between. The length of the CDR3 is 16 residues. Per germline, CDR1 SGHAT and CDR2 FQDESV (reference sequence). The assay was immunoSEQ multiplex PCR, and TCRdb's table has in-frame clones only and misses some. Of some 200,000 clones in the sample, 80% to 90% are singletons; the top ten hold around 1.5%. The clonotype was recovered from a woman aged 35 to 49 who had recovered from COVID-19. Sequenced material: peripheral blood. The rearrangement joins TRBV11-1 to TRBJ1-2; possible D gene TRBD1, 6 bases. CDR3 protein: CASSLVGQPQWGGYTF. DNA of the CDR3: TGTGCCAGCAGCTTGGTCGGACAGCCGCAGTGGGGTGGCTACACCTTC.